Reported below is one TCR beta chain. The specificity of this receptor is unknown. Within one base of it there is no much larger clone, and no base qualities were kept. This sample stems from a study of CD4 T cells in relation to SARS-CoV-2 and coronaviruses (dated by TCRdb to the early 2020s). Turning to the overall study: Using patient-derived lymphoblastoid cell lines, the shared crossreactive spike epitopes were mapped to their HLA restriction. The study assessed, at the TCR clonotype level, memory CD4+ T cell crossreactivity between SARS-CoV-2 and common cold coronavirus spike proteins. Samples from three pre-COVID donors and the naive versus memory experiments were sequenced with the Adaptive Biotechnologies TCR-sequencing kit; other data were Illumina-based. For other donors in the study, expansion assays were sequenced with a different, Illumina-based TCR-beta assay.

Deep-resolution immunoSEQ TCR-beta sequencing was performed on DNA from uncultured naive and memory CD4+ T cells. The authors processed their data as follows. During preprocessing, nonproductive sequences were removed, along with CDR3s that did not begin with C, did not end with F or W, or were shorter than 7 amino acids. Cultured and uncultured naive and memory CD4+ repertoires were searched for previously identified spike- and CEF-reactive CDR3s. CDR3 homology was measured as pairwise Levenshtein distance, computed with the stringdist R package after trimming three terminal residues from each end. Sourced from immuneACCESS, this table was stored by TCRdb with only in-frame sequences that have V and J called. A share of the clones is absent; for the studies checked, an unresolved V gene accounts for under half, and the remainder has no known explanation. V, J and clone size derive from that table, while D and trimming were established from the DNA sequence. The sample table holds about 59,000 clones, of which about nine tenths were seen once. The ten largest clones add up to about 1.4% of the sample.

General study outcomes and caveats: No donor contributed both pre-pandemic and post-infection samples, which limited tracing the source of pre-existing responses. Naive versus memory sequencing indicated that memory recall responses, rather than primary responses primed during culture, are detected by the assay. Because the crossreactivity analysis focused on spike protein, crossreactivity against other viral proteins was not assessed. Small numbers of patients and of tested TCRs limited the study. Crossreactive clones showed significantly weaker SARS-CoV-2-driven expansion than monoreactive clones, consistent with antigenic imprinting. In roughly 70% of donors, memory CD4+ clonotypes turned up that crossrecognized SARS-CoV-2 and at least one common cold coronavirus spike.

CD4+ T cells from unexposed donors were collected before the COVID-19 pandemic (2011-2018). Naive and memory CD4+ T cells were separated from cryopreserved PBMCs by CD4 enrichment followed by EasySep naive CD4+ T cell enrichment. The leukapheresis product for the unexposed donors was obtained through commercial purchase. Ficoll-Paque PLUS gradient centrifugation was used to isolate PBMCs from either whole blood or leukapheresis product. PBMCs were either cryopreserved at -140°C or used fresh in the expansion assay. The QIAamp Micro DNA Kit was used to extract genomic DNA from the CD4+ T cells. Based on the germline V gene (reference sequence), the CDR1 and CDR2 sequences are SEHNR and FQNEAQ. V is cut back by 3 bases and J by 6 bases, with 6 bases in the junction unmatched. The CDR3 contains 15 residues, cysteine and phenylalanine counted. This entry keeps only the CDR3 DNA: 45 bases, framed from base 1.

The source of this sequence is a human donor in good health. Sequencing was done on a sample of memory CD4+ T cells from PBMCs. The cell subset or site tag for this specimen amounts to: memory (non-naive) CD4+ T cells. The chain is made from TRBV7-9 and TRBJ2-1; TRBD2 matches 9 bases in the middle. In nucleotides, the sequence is TGTGCCAGCAGCTTTGTTGCGGGAGGGTCCAATGAGCAGTTCTTC. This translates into CASSFVAGGSNEQFF.